The present T cell receptor beta chain was sequenced within a study of prognosis after radiotherapy for stage I lung cancer. Looking at the study overall: Patients with newly diagnosed primary stage I lung tumors numbered fourteen, with about 5 others having oligometastatic NSCLC after surgical resection of the primary tumor. Stereotactic body radiotherapy was never combined with concurrent therapy in any patient. Study conclusions and caveats: Reduced unique TCR clone counts were recorded after stereotactic body radiation therapy, with a median of 10,088 versus 6,861.

The length of the CDR3 is 11 residues. The germline gives CDR1 LGHNT, CDR2 FRNRAP. V lost 7 bases, J lost 10 bases, and 11 bases lay in between. As for this clonotype: The target antigen is unknown.

From genomic DNA, two-round multiplex PCR was used to amplify TCR beta CDR3. It was primers specific to each TRBV and TRBJ gene that first-round PCR used. TCRdb used MiXCR to reprocess the multiplex PCR reads, holding one entry per CDR3 protein. The data show under 55,000 distinct CDR3 sequences, approximately 30% seen once. At both of two time points, 5 to 6 milliliters of peripheral blood were drawn. This sample comprised PBMCs, obtained before or after stereotactic body radiation therapy (not recorded which). The chain combines TRBV12-5 with TRBJ2-1; no clear D gene. This receptor was obtained from a donor over 45 with non-small cell lung cancer. The CDR3 reads CASVSRVEQFF. As DNA, the CDR3 is TGTGCTAGTGTTTCCCGGGTAGAGCAGTTCTTC.